This T cell receptor (beta chain) was sequenced for a study of T cell responses to AZD1222 COVID-19 vaccine. Whole-study context: Second-dose intervals near 4 or 12 weeks were combined. Overall study findings and caveats: Spike-spanning, vaccine-associated CD4 TCRs were dominant at 160-218 and 743-854.

Method: immunoSEQ multiplex PCR; TCRdb's copy keeps in-frame clones and lacks some. The profile shows about 150,000 clones, 85% to 95% of them singletons. On this clone: The antigen remains undetermined.

This CDR3 has 13 residues. The V gene's germline CDR1 is SQVTM and CDR2 ANQGSEA. Trimming stripped 4 bases from V and 0 bases from J, with 9 bases between. This TCR derives from an adult in good health. The genes are TRBV29-1 and TRBJ2-5; no clear D. The material was peripheral blood, obtained on day 0 of AZD1222 vaccination. CDR3 amino acids: CSVGPLYQETQYF. The CDR3 nucleotides are TGCAGCGTTGGACCTTTGTACCAAGAGACCCAGTACTTC.